This T cell receptor beta chain derives from a study of T cells in Graves' hyperthyroidism and ophthalmopathy. The study, taken as a whole, reports: A model using 13 V-J features told ophthalmopathy apart from stable hyperthyroidism. In validation, the model predicted ophthalmopathy. These predictions came a median about 6.5 months before onset. Peripheral blood also featured most of the thyroid clonotypes expanded above 0.001.

RNA transcripts gave rise to amplified TCR beta CDR3 regions. HTBI primers were used for first-round RT-PCR of the TCR CDR3. TCRdb re-called the multiplex PCR reads through MiXCR, storing one row per CDR3 protein. The table records 95,000 to 110,000 distinct CDR3 sequences, approximately 48% of them present only once. This clonotype was observed many times. As yet, its antigen is unknown. The sample comprised blood. The TCR was taken from a man between 35 and 55 years old with Graves' hyperthyroidism.

For the CDR3, the DNA is TGCAGTGCTAGAGATCCGGGACAGAGTTTCTATGGCTACACCTTC. This codes for CSARDPGQSFYGYTF. The chain is built from TRBV20-1 and TRBJ1-2; the match to TRBD1 covers 7 bases. The CDR3 is 15 amino acids. The V gene end was trimmed by 0 bases and the J gene end by 4 bases; junction bases not matched to a gene: 8. Germline assignment: CDR1 DFQATT and CDR2 SNEGSKA (reference sequence).